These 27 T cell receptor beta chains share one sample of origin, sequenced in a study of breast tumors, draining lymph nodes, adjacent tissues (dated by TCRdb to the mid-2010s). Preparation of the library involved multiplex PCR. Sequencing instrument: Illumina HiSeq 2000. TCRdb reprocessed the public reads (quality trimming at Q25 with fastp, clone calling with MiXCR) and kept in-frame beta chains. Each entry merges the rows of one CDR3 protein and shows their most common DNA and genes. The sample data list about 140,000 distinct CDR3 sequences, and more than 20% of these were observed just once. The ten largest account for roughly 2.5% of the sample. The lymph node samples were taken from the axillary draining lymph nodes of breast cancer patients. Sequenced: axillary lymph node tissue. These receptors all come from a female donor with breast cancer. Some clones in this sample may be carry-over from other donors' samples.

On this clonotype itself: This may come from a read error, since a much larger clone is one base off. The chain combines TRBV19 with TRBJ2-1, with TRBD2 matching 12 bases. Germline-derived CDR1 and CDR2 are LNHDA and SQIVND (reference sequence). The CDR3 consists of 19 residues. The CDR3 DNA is TGTGCCAGTAGTTTACGGACTAGCGGGACTACACGGCCCTACAATGAGCAGCTCTTC. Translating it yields CASSLRTSGTTRPYNEQLF.

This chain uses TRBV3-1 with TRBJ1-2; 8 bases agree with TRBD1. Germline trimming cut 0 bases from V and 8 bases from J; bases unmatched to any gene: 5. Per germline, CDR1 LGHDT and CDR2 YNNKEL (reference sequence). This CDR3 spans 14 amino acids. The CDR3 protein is CASSQDGQGSGYTF. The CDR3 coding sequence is TGTGCCAGCAGCCAAGATGGACAGGGAAGCGGCTACACCTTC. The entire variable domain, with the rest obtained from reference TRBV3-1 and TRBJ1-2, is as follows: DTAVSQTPKYLVTQMGNDKSIKCEQNLGHDTMYWYKQDSKKFLKIMFSYNNKELIINETVPNRFSPKSPDKAHLNLHINSLELGDSAVYFCASSQDGQGSGYTFGSGTRLTVV.

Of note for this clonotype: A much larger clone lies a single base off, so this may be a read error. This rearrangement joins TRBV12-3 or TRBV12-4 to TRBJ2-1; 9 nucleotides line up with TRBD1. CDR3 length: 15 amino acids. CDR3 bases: TGTGCCAGCAGTTTAAGGGGACAGGGACATAATGAGCTGTTCTTC. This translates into CASSLRGQGHNELFF.

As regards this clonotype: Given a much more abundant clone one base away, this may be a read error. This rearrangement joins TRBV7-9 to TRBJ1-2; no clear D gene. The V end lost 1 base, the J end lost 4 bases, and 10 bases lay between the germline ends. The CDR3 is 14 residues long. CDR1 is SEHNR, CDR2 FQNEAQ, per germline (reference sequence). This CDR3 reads CASSLEAGSYGYTF. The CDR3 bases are TGTGCCAGCAGCTTAGAAGCGGGAAGCTATGGCTACACCTTC.

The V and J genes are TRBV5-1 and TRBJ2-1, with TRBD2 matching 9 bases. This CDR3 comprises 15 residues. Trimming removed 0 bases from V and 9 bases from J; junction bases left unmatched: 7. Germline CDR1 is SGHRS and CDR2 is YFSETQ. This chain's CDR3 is CASSLGLAGWFEQFF. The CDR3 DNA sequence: TGCGCCAGCAGCTTGGGGCTAGCGGGATGGTTTGAGCAGTTCTTC.

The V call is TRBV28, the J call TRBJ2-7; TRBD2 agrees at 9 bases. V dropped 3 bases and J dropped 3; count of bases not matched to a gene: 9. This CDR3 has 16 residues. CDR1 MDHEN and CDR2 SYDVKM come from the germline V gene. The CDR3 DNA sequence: TGTGCCAGCAGTTTCCCAGTAGCGGGAGCGCACTACGAGCAGTACTTC. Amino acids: CASSFPVAGAHYEQYF.

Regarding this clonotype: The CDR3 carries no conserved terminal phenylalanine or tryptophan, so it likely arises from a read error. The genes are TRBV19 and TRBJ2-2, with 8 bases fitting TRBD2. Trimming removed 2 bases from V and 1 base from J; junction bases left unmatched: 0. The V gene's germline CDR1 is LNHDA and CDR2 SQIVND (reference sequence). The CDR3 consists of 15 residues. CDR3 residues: CASSILAGNTGELFS. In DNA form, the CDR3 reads TGTGCCAGTAGTATACTAGCGGGGAACACCGGGGAGCTGTTTTCT.

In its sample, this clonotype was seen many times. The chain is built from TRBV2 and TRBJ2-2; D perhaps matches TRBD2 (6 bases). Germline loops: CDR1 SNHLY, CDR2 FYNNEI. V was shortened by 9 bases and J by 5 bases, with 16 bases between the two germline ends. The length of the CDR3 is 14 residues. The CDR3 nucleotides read TGTGCCAGTGGGAGGTCCCCGGGGACCGGGGAGCTGTTTTTT. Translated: CASGRSPGTGELFF.

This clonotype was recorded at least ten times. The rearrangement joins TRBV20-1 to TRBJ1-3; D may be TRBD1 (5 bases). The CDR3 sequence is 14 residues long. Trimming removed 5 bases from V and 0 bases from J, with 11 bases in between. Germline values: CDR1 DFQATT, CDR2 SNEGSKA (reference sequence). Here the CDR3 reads CSALDRYSGNTIYF. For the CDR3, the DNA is TGCAGTGCTTTAGACAGATACTCTGGAAACACCATATATTTT.

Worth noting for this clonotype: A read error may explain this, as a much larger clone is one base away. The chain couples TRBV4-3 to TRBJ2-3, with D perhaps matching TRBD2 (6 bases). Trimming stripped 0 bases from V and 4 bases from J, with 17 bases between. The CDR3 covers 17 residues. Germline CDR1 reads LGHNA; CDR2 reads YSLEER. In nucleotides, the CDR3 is TGCGCCAGCAGCCAAGATGAAGGAGGGCAGTGGGCAGATACGCAGTATTTT. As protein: CASSQDEGGQWADTQYF.

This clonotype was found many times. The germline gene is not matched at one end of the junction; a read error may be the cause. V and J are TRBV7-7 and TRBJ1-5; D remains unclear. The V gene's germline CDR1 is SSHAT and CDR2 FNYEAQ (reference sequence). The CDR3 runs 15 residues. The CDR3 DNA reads TGTGCTAGCAGCTTGAGAGGGTGTAGCAATCAGCCCCAGCATTTT. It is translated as CASSLRGCSNQPQHF.

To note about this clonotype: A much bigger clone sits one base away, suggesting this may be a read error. In nucleotides, the CDR3 is TGTGCCGGTACCACTAGCGGGATAGAAGAGACCCAGTACTTC. Its translation is CAGTTSGIEETQYF. The chain carries TRBV19 and TRBJ2-5, with 10 bases lining up with TRBD2. Trimming cost V 11 bases and J 3 bases; bases outside gene matches: 9. CDR3 length: 14 amino acids. Germline V lookup: CDR1 LNHDA, CDR2 SQIVND (reference sequence). Full variable domain (remainder filled in from reference TRBV19 and TRBJ2-5): DGGITQSPKYLFRKEGQNVTLSCEQNLNHDAMYWYRQDPGQGLRLIYYSQIVNDFQKGDIAEGYSVSREKKESFPLTVTSAQKNPTAFYLCAGTTSGIEETQYFGPGTRLLVL.

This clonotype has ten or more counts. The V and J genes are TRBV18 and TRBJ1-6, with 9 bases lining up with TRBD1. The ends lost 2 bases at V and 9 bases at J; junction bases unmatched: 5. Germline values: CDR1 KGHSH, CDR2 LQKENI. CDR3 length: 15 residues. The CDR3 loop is CASSPKQGAISPLHF. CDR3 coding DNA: TGTGCCAGCTCACCAAAACAGGGGGCGATTTCACCCCTCCACTTT.

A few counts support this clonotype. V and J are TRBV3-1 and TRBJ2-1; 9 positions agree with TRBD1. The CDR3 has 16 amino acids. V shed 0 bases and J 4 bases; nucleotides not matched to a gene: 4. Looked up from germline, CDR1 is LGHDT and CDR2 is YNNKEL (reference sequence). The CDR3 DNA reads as TGTGCCAGCAGCCAAGACGGGACAGGGTATTACAATGAGCAGTTCTTC. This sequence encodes CASSQDGTGYYNEQFF.

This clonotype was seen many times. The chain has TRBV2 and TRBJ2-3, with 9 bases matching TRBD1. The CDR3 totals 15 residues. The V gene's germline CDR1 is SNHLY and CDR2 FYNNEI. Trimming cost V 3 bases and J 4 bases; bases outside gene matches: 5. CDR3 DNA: TGTGCCAGCAGTGACGTAGGACAGGGGTCAGATACGCAGTATTTT. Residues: CASSDVGQGSDTQYF.

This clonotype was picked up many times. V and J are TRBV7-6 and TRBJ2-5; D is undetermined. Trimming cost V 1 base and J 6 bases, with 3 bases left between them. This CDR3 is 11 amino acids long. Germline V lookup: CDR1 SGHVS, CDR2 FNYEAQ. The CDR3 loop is CASSLEQTQYF. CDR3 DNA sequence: TGTGCCAGCAGCTTAGAACAGACCCAGTACTTC.

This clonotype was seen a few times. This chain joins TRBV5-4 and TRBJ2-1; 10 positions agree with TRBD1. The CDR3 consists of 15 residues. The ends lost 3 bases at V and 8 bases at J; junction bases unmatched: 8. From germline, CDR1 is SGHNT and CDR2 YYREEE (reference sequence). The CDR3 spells CASSSSRDRGYEQFF. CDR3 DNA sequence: TGTGCCAGCAGCTCCAGCAGGGACAGGGGTTATGAGCAGTTCTTC.

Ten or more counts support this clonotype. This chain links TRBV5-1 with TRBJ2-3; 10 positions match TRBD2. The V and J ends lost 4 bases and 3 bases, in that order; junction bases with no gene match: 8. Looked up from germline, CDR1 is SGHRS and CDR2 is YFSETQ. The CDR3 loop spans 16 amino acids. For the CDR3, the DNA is TGCGCCAGCAGCGTGTTAGCGGGAGGTGGGACAGATACGCAGTATTTT. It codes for CASSVLAGGGTDTQYF.

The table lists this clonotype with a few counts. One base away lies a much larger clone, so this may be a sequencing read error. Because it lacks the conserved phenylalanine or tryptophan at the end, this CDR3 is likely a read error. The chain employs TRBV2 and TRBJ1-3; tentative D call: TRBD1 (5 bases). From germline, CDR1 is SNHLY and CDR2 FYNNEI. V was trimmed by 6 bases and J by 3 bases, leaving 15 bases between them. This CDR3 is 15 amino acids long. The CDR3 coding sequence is TGTGCCAGCAGCCACGGAGGGGCGGATGGAAACACCATATATTCT. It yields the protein CASSHGGADGNTIYS.

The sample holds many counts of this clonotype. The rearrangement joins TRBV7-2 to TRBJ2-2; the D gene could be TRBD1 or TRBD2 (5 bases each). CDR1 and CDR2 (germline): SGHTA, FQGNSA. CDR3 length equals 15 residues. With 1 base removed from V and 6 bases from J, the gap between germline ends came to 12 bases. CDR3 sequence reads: CASSLEGTVAGELFF. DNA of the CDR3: TGTGCCAGCAGCTTAGAAGGGACGGTAGCCGGGGAGCTGTTTTTT.

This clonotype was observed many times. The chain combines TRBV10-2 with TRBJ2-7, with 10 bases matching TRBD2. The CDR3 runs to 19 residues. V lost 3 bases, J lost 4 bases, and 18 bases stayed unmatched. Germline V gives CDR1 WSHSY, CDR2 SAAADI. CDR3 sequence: CASSDAGTSVRRGEYEQYF. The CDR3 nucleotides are TGCGCCAGCAGTGATGCCGGGACTAGCGTTCGTCGGGGTGAATACGAGCAGTACTTC.

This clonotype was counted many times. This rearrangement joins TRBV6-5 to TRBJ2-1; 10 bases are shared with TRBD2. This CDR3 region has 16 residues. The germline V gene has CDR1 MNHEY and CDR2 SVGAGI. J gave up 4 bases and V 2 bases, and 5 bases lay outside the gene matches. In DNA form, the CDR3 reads TGTGCCAGCAGTTACCCTAGCGGGAGTGGGTACAATGAGCAGTTCTTC. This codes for CASSYPSGSGYNEQFF.

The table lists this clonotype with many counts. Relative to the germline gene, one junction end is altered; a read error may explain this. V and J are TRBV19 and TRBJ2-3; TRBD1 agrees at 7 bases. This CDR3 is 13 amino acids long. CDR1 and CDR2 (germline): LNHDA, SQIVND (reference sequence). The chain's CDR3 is CASSTPRTGTQYF. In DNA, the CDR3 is TGTGCCAGTAGTACCCCCCGGACAGGTACGCAGTATTTT.

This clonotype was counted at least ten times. CDR3 protein: CASSLGLATGQYF. Here the CDR3 DNA reads TGTGCCAGCAGTTTGGGCCTGGCCACCGGGCAGTACTTC. The chain couples TRBV28 to TRBJ2-7; D is unresolved. Trimming cost V 3 bases and J 9 bases, with 15 bases left between them. CDR1 is MDHEN, CDR2 SYDVKM, per germline. The CDR3 length is 13 residues.

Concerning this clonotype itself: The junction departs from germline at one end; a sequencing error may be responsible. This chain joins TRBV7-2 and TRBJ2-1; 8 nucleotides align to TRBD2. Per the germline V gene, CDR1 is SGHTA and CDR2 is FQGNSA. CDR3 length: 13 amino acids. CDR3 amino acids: CGSSLRAGDGQFF. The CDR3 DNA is TGTGGCAGCAGCTTAAGAGCGGGAGACGGCCAGTTCTTC. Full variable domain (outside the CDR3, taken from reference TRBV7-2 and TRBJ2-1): GAGVSQSPSNKVTEKGKDVELRCDPISGHTALYWYRQSLGQGLEFLIYFQGNSAPDKSGLPSDRFSAERTGGSVSTLTIQRTQQEDSAVYLCGSSLRAGDGQFFGPGTRLTVL.

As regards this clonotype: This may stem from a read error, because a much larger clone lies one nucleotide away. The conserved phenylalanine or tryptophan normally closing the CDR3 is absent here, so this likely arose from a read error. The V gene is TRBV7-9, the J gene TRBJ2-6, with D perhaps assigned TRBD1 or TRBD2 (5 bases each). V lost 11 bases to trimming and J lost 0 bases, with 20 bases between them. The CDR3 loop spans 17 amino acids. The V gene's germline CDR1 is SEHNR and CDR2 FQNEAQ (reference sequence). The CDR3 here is CASAREGRFSGANVLTS. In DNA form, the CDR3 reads TGTGCCTCGGCGCGAGAGGGGCGTTTCTCTGGGGCCAACGTCCTGACTTCC.

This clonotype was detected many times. CDR3 nucleotides: TGCAGTGCTAGAGATCGGGTGGTGGGAAAGACCCAGTACTTC. It yields the protein CSARDRVVGKTQYF. V usage is TRBV20-1 and J usage is TRBJ2-5, with D unclear. CDR1 and CDR2 from the germline V gene are DFQATT and SNEGSKA (reference sequence). Trimming removed 0 bases from V and 6 bases from J, with 14 bases in between. This CDR3 region has 14 residues.